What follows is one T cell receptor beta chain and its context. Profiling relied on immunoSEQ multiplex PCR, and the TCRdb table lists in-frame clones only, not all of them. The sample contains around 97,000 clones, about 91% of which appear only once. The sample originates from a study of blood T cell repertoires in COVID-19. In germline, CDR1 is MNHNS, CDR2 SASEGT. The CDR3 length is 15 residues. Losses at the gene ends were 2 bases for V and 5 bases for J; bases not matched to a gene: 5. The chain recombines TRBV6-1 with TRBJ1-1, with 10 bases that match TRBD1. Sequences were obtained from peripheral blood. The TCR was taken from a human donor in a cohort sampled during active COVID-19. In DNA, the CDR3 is TGTGCCAGCAGTGAACGACAGGGGGCAAAGACTGAAGCTTTCTTT. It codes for CASSERQGAKTEAFF.